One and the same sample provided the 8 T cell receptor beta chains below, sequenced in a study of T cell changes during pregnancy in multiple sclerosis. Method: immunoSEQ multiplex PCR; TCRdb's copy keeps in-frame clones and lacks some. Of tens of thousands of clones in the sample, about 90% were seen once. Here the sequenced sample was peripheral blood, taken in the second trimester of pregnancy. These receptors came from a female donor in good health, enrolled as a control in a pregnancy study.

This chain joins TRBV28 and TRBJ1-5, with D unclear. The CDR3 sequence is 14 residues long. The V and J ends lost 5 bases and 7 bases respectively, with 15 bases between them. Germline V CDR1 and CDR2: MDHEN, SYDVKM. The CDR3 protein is CASSDPEARQPQHF. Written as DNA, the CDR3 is TGTGCCAGCAGTGATCCAGAGGCCCGACAGCCCCAGCATTTT.

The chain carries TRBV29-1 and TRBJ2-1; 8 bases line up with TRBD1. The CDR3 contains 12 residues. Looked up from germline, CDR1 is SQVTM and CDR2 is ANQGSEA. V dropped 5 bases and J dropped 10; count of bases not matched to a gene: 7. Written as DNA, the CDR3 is TGCAGCGTTATCACAGGGGGTGGGGAGCAGTTCTTC. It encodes CSVITGGGEQFF.

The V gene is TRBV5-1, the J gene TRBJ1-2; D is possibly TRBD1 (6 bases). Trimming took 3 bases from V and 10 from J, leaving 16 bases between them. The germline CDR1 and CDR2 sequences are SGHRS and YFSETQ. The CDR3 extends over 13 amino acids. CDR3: CASSSGTPSIYTF. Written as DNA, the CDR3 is TGCGCCAGCAGCTCCGGGACACCAAGTATCTACACCTTC.

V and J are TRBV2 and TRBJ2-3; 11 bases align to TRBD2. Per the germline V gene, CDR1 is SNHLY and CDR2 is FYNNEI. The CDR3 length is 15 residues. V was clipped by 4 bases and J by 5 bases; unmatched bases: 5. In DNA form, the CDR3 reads TGTGCCAGCAGTGGGTTAGCGGGGGGGTTAGATACGCAGTATTTT. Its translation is CASSGLAGGLDTQYF. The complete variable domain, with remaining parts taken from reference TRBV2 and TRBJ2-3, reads EPEVTQTPSHQVTQMGQEVILRCVPISNHLYFYWYRQILGQKVEFLVSFYNNEISEKSEIFDDQFSVERPDGSNFTLKIRSTKLEDSAMYFCASSGLAGGLDTQYFGPGTRLTVL.

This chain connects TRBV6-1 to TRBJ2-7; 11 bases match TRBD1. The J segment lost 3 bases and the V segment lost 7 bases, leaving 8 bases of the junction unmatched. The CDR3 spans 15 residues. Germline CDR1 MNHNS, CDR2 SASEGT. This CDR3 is CASTPGQGANYEQYF. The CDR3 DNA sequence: TGTGCCAGCACCCCCGGACAGGGGGCGAACTACGAGCAGTACTTC.

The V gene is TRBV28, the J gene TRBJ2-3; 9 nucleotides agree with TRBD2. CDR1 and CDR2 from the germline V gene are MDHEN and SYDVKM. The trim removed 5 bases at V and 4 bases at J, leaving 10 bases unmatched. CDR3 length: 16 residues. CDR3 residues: CASSLLAGAVPDTQYF. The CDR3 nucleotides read TGTGCCAGCAGTCTATTAGCGGGGGCAGTCCCAGATACGCAGTATTTT.

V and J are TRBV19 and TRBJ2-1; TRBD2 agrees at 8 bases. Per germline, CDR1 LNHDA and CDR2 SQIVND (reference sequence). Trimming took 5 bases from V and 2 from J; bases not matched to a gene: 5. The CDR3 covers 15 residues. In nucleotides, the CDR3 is TGTGCCAGTAGTGTCCTAGCGGGTACCTACAATGAGCAGTTCTTC. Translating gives CASSVLAGTYNEQFF.

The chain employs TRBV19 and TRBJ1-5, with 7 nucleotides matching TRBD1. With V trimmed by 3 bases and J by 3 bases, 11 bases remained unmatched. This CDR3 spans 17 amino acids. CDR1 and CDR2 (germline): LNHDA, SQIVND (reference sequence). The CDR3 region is CASSIRQGHNLNQPQHF. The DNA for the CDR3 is TGTGCCAGTAGTATCCGACAGGGCCACAACCTCAATCAGCCCCAGCATTTT.